This is a list of T cell receptor beta chains from one sample in a study of T cell responses to AZD1222 COVID-19 vaccine. TCRdb keeps only in-frame clones here, not all; method: immunoSEQ multiplex PCR. Of roughly 160,000 clones in the sample, roughly 85% were seen once. The sequencing here drew on peripheral blood, taken 28 days after the second AZD1222 dose. The receptors were gathered from an adult who received the AZD1222 COVID-19 vaccine. Each CDR3 is given with its conserved first and last residue. The D gene is left open where the match is weak. Size is stated for part of the rows, as once, few or many counts, or as a class when the clone is expanded.

TRBV2	TRBD1	-	TRBJ1-1	TGTGCCAGCACCCTCAGGGGCCAGGGGGCGCAAGCTTTCTTT	CASTLRGQGAQAFF
TRBV18	TRBD1	-	TRBJ1-1	TGTGCCAGCTCCGGGGACAGAAACACTGAAGCTTTCTTT	CASSGDRNTEAFF
TRBV5-4	TRBD2	-	TRBJ2-7	TGTGCCAGCAGCACCGGGACTAGCGGGGGGGCCTTTTACGAGCAGTACTTC	CASSTGTSGGAFYEQYF
TRBV12-3/TRBV12-4	-	-	TRBJ1-1	TGTGCCAGCAGTTTCGGCAGGGTCACTGAAGCTTTCTTT	CASSFGRVTEAFF
TRBV10-1	-	-	TRBJ2-7	TGCGCCAGCGCTAAGGTTATGGGGGCTGCCGAGCAGTACTTC	CASAKVMGAAEQYF
TRBV4-2	TRBD1	-	TRBJ1-1	TGTGCCAGCAGCTCTGAGGGGCGACAGGGTTGGGACACTGAAGCTTTCTTT	CASSSEGRQGWDTEAFF
TRBV10-2	-	-	TRBJ1-1	TGCGCCAGCATAACGAGGGGGGCCTTCCCGGCCAACACTGAAGCTTTCTTT	CASITRGAFPANTEAFF
TRBV5-4	-	-	TRBJ1-2	TGTGCCAGCAGCCGGGACCCTGGCTATGGCTACACCTTC	CASSRDPGYGYTF
TRBV20-1	-	-	TRBJ2-7	TGCAGTGCTCGCAGGGGCAACGAGCAGTACTTC	CSARRGNEQYF
TRBV28	-	many	TRBJ1-5	TGTGCCAGCAGTCCCCCGGCGCGAGGTCAGCCCCAGCATTTT	CASSPPARGQPQHF
TRBV20-1	-	-	TRBJ2-5	TGCAGTGCTAGTGACCGGGACGGGGGACGGGAGACCCAGTACTTC	CSASDRDGGRETQYF
TRBV12-3/TRBV12-4	TRBD1	-	TRBJ1-3	TGTGCCAGCAGCGAGGACAGGGCATACACCATATATTTT	CASSEDRAYTIYF
TRBV21-1	-	-	TRBJ2-7	TGTGCCAGCAGCCCACGCCCCTCGGGACTAGCGGGGGGCCATACCTACGAGCAGTACTTC	CASSPRPSGLAGGHTYEQYF
TRBV7-2	TRBD1	-	TRBJ2-7	TGTGCCAGCAGCTTAGGGCAGACAGGGACCGAGCAGTACTTC	CASSLGQTGTEQYF
TRBV25-1	TRBD1	-	TRBJ1-2	TGTGCCAGCAGTGTAAAGGACAGGGGTGGCTACACCTTC	CASSVKDRGGYTF
TRBV6-1	TRBD1	-	TRBJ2-2	TGTGCCAGCAGTGAACCGACAGGGGTCGGGGAGCTGTTTTTT	CASSEPTGVGELFF
TRBV2	-	-	TRBJ1-2	TGTGCCAGCAGGTGGGGGAGCAGGGATGGCTACACCTTC	CASRWGSRDGYTF
TRBV12-3/TRBV12-4	-	-	TRBJ1-1	TGTGCCAGCAGACGGCTGAACACTGAAGCTTTCTTT	CASRRLNTEAFF
TRBV6-5	TRBD1	-	TRBJ1-2	TGTGCCAGCAGTAGTACAGGGGGCGGAGGCTACACCTTC	CASSSTGGGGYTF
TRBV3-1/TRBV3-2	-	-	TRBJ1-6	TGTGCCAGCAGCCAAGAGGGGCAGGTAGTTAATTCACCCCTCCACTTT	CASSQEGQVVNSPLHF
TRBV2	-	-	TRBJ1-1	TGTGCCAGCAGTGTTGAGCAATTGAACACTGAAGCTTTCTTT	CASSVEQLNTEAFF
TRBV4-1	TRBD1	-	TRBJ1-4	TGCGCCAGCAGCCAAGATGGCCGGGACAGCAGGAGGGAAAAACTGTTTTTT	CASSQDGRDSRREKLFF
TRBV6-2/TRBV6-3	TRBD2	-	TRBJ2-7	TGTGCCAGCAGCTCACTAGCGCTGTCCTACGAGCAGTACTTC	CASSSLALSYEQYF
TRBV6-2/TRBV6-3	-	-	TRBJ2-3	TGTGCCAGCAGTTACGTGGGGATGGGGGCAGATACGCAGTATTTT	CASSYVGMGADTQYF
TRBV7-9	-	once	TRBJ1-5	TGTGCCAGCAGCTCGACAGGAGTAGCCCAGCCCCAGCATTTT	CASSSTGVAQPQHF
TRBV27	-	-	TRBJ2-7	TGTGCCAGCAGTTCCGGGGCCGACTGGGAGCAGTACTTC	CASSSGADWEQYF
TRBV7-9	-	-	TRBJ1-6	TGTGCCAGCAGCCAGCGGGAAACTTCACCCCTCCACTTT	CASSQRETSPLHF
TRBV19	-	-	TRBJ1-1	TGTGCCACCGGATACAGGGCTGGCACTGAAGCTTTCTTT	CATGYRAGTEAFF
TRBV3-1/TRBV3-2	-	-	TRBJ2-7	TGTGCCAGCAGCCAAGGGTTGCGTTCCCAGGCGGGCGAGCAGTACTTC	CASSQGLRSQAGEQYF
TRBV5-5	TRBD1	-	TRBJ1-2	TGTGCCAGCAGCTTGGCGGGGGGACAGGGTAACTATGGCTACACCTTC	CASSLAGGQGNYGYTF
TRBV7-2	-	-	TRBJ2-5	TGTGCCAGCAGCCGGTACCAAGAGACCCAGTACTTC	CASSRYQETQYF
TRBV19	-	few	TRBJ2-7	TGTGCCAGTAGTGGGACCATCCCCTACGAGCAGTACTTC	CASSGTIPYEQYF